Each of the 9 T cell receptor beta chains below was sequenced from the same sample in a study of blood T cell repertoires in COVID-19. Sequencing used immunoSEQ multiplex PCR; TCRdb keeps in-frame clones, though not all of them. The table has about 120,000 clones, about 92% seen once. Sequencing was performed on peripheral blood. Receptors originate from a man aged 50-59 years with active COVID-19.

This clone was recorded once. The gene calls are TRBV9 and TRBJ1-3, with unresolved D. The CDR3 covers 13 residues. Trimming shortened V by 4 bases and J by 4 bases, and 9 bases separated the two germline ends. Per the germline V gene, CDR1 is SGDLS and CDR2 is YYNGEE. The CDR3 region has the DNA TGTGCCAGCAGCTTCGGAGACGGAAACACCATATATTTT. As protein: CASSFGDGNTIYF.

The genes are TRBV6-5 and TRBJ1-4; weak D call: TRBD1 (5 bases). V shed 4 bases and J shed 6 bases, with 12 bases lying between them. This CDR3 comprises 14 residues. CDR1 is MNHEY and CDR2 is SVGAGI in the germline V gene. The CDR3 reads CASSLVRGDEKLFF. CDR3 DNA: TGTGCCAGCAGTTTAGTACGGGGGGATGAAAAACTGTTTTTT.

In nucleotides, the CDR3 is TGTGCCAGCAGCACAAAAACCCGGGACAGCGCGAACACCGGGGAGCTGTTTTTT. The encoded protein is CASSTKTRDSANTGELFF. This chain links TRBV21-1 with TRBJ2-2; the table calls TRBD1, which could not be checked here. TRBV21-1 is annotated as a pseudogene. The CDR3 is 18 residues long.

The chain couples TRBV9 to TRBJ2-1; TRBD2 matches 14 bases. There are 17 residues in the CDR3. The germline CDR1 and CDR2 sequences are SGDLS and YYNGEE. The ends lost 0 bases at V and 9 bases at J; junction bases unmatched: 8. CDR3 protein: CASSVVGTSGGRGEQFF. CDR3 sequence (DNA): TGTGCCAGCAGCGTAGTAGGGACTAGCGGGGGACGGGGTGAGCAGTTCTTC.

The CDR3 nucleotides read TGTGCCAGCAGCTTAGGGATGGACAGGGTTCAAAGATCCACTGAAGCTTTCTTT. Its protein is CASSLGMDRVQRSTEAFF. V is TRBV11-3 and J is TRBJ1-1, with 8 positions matching TRBD1. The V gene's germline CDR1 is SGHNT and CDR2 YENEEA. The CDR3 covers 18 residues. V was pared by 1 base and J by 4 bases, with 14 bases of the junction left unmatched.

The chain joins TRBV12-3 or TRBV12-4 to TRBJ1-2; D is uncertain. V lost 6 bases and J lost 10, with 12 bases in between. This CDR3 has 11 residues. DNA of the CDR3: TGTGCCAGCAGGGCAGCCCGGGACTACACCTTC. Amino acids: CASRAARDYTF.

This chain connects TRBV9 to TRBJ2-1; 12 positions agree with TRBD2. Germline V gives CDR1 SGDLS, CDR2 YYNGEE. Losses at the gene ends were 0 bases for V and 12 bases for J; bases not matched to a gene: 10. This CDR3 comprises 16 residues. The CDR3 protein is CASSVDWGLAGRGQFF. CDR3 nucleotides: TGTGCCAGCAGCGTAGATTGGGGACTAGCGGGTAGGGGGCAGTTCTTC. The full variable domain, completed using reference TRBV9 and TRBJ2-1, is DSGVTQTPKHLITATGQRVTLRCSPRSGDLSVYWYQQSLDQGLQFLIQYYNGEERAKGNILERFSAQQFPDLHSELNLSSLELGDSALYFCASSVDWGLAGRGQFFGPGTRLTVL.

The chain couples TRBV5-1 to TRBJ1-5, with a possible D match to TRBD1 (5 bases). This CDR3 region has 15 residues. Germline CDR1 is SGHRS and CDR2 is YFSETQ. The V end lost 4 bases, the J end lost 3 bases, and 14 bases lay between the germline ends. The CDR3 protein is CASSPRGADNQPQHF. The CDR3 DNA follows: TGCGCCAGCAGCCCTAGGGGCGCGGACAATCAGCCCCAGCATTTT.

The V and J genes are TRBV12-5 and TRBJ2-4, with 10 bases that match TRBD1. Germline V gene data show CDR1 as LGHNT and CDR2 as FRNRAP. CDR3 length equals 15 residues. J was trimmed by 4 bases and V by 6 bases; bases with no gene match: 6. CDR3 in amino acids: CASGAGTGAKNIQYF. The CDR3 bases are TGTGCTAGTGGGGCCGGGACAGGGGCAAAAAACATTCAGTACTTC.